These 30 T cell receptor beta chains share one sample of origin, sequenced in a study of T cell repertoires in cytomegalovirus infection. TCRdb redid the calling of the reads with MiXCR, one entry per CDR3 protein. The sample lists some 480,000 distinct CDR3 sequences, around 35% seen once, with about a sixth in the top ten. Their specific antigens are unknown. The sample in question was cultured PBMCs, obtained from culture after CMV antigen stimulation. The receptors were gathered from a human donor in good health (CMV status not recorded). Some clones in this sample may be carry-over from other donors' samples.

This clonotype was recorded only once. The germline gene is not matched at one end of the junction; a read error may be the cause. This chain uses TRBV11-3 with TRBJ1-1, with 8 bases aligning to TRBD1. This CDR3 has 14 residues. Germline-derived CDR1 and CDR2 are SGHNT and YENEEA. The CDR3 sequence is CASSYRTGSTVAFF. The DNA of the CDR3 is TGTGCCAGCAGCTACAGGACAGGGTCCACTGTAGCTTTCTTT.

This rearrangement joins TRBV9 to TRBJ2-3, with D tentatively TRBD2 (6 bases). The CDR3 runs to 13 residues. Germline CDR1 reads SGDLS; CDR2 reads YYNGEE. V lost 3 bases and J lost 8, with 13 bases in between. The CDR3 spells CASSEEGYFTQYF. For the CDR3, the DNA is TGTGCCAGCAGCGAGGAGGGGTATTTTACGCAGTATTTT.

This rearrangement joins TRBV15 to TRBJ2-2; maybe TRBD2 (6 bases). CDR3 length equals 14 residues. Trimming took off 5 bases at V and 6 bases at J, with 13 bases between the two ends. From germline, CDR1 is LNHNV and CDR2 YYDKDF (reference sequence). CDR3 sequence reads: CATSGGLKSGELFF. CDR3 in DNA: TGTGCCACCAGCGGGGGACTGAAGTCCGGGGAGCTGTTTTTT.

The V gene is TRBV7-3, the J gene TRBJ2-5; 10 bases are a match to TRBD2. CDR3 length: 14 amino acids. Looked up from germline, CDR1 is SGHTA and CDR2 is FQGTGA. Losses at the gene ends were 5 bases for V and 7 bases for J; bases not matched to a gene: 7. CDR3 sequence: CASSRLAGARTQYF. The CDR3 coding sequence is TGTGCCAGCAGCCGGCTAGCGGGAGCTAGGACCCAGTACTTC.

The chain joins TRBV27 to TRBJ2-7; TRBD2 might be the D (5 bases). Germline lookup yields CDR1 MNHEY and CDR2 SMNVEV (reference sequence). This CDR3 region has 16 residues. V was trimmed by 2 bases and J by 6 bases, leaving 20 bases between them. The chain's CDR3 is CASSLGGPPMIPEQYF. CDR3 bases: TGTGCCAGCAGTTTAGGAGGACCTCCTATGATACCCGAGCAGTACTTC.

For the CDR3, the DNA is TGTGCCAGCAGTTTACAGGGGCGATATCTCGACGAGCAGTACTTC. It encodes CASSLQGRYLDEQYF. This sequence joins TRBV6-2 or TRBV6-3 and TRBJ2-7; TRBD1 aligns across 7 bases. CDR3 length: 15 amino acids. After removal of 4 bases from V and 5 bases from J, the junction contained 11 bases not matched to a gene. Germline CDR1 MNHEY, CDR2 SVGEGT.

The rearrangement links TRBV28 to TRBJ2-1, with 7 positions matching TRBD2. From germline, CDR1 is MDHEN and CDR2 SYDVKM. The CDR3 totals 16 residues. J gave up 6 bases and V 6 bases, and 14 bases lay outside the gene matches. CDR3 coding DNA: TGTGCCAGCAGCACCGTTAACGGGAGGTTTGTCAATGAGCAGTTCTTC. Translation gives CASSTVNGRFVNEQFF. The complete variable domain, with remaining parts taken from reference TRBV28 and TRBJ2-1, reads DVKVTQSSRYLVKRTGEKVFLECVQDMDHENMFWYRQDPGLGLRLIYFSYDVKMKEKGDIPEGYSVSREKKERFSLILESASTNQTSMYLCASSTVNGRFVNEQFFGPGTRLTVL.

This clonotype was observed a handful of times. The V gene is TRBV20-1, the J gene TRBJ1-1; TRBD1 matches 7 bases. Per germline, CDR1 DFQATT and CDR2 SNEGSKA (reference sequence). V shed 4 bases, J shed 8 bases, and the junction held 7 bases outside the gene matches. This CDR3 has 12 amino acids. The CDR3 here is CSATDRAYEAFF. The CDR3 DNA follows: TGCAGTGCTACAGACAGGGCTTACGAAGCTTTCTTT.

This chain joins TRBV29-1 and TRBJ2-7; maybe TRBD2 (5 bases). CDR1 and CDR2 (germline): SQVTM, ANQGSEA. The ends were cut back, 3 bases at V and 6 bases at J, with 15 bases in the middle. The CDR3 covers 13 residues. CDR3 bases: TGCAGCGTTGAGCGCGCCGCGGGCGGCGAGCAGTACTTC. Amino acid sequence: CSVERAAGGEQYF.

The rearrangement uses TRBV5-4 and TRBJ2-3, with TRBD2 matching 7 bases. The germline V gene encodes CDR1 SGHNT and CDR2 YYREEE (reference sequence). The CDR3 runs 14 residues. J lost 2 bases, V lost 4 bases, and 4 bases had no gene match. The CDR3 nucleotides are TGTGCCAGCAGCCGGGACTACACCACAGATACGCAGTATTTT. This translates into CASSRDYTTDTQYF.

This chain links TRBV6-1 with TRBJ1-1; D unresolved. The germline V gene has CDR1 MNHNS and CDR2 SASEGT. CDR3 size: 14 residues. With 5 bases removed from V and 6 bases from J, the gap between germline ends came to 16 bases. CDR3 residues: CASSSSGRAPEAFF. In nucleotides, the CDR3 is TGTGCCAGCAGTTCGTCGGGGAGAGCTCCTGAAGCTTTCTTT.

V gene TRBV7-8 combines with J gene TRBJ1-2; perhaps TRBD1 as D (5 bases). This CDR3 contains 15 residues. Trimming took 5 bases from V and 6 from J, leaving 19 bases between them. Per germline, CDR1 SGHVS and CDR2 FQNEAQ. CDR3 nucleotide sequence: TGTGCCAGCAGCCCCCCGGGAGGGACGAGAGATGGCTACACCTTC. Residues: CASSPPGGTRDGYTF.

The chain carries TRBV7-9 and TRBJ1-2; tentative D call: TRBD1 (5 bases). The germline V and J ends were trimmed by 1 base and 7 bases, with 10 bases remaining between them. The germline gives CDR1 SEHNR, CDR2 FQNEAQ (reference sequence). The CDR3 is 13 amino acids. The CDR3 DNA is TGTGCCAGCAGCTTAGGGCAGGGAACTGGCTACACCTTC. Its translation: CASSLGQGTGYTF.

V usage is TRBV7-9 and J usage is TRBJ2-1, with TRBD1 matching 9 bases. The CDR3 consists of 16 residues. The V gene's germline CDR1 is SEHNR and CDR2 FQNEAQ (reference sequence). Trimming at V came to 3 bases and at J to 4 bases, leaving 7 bases not matched to a gene. Written as DNA, the CDR3 is TGTGCCAGCAGCTTCGCCGGGACAGGGTTTTACAATGAGCAGTTCTTC. Protein product: CASSFAGTGFYNEQFF.

The chain recombines TRBV25-1 with TRBJ2-1, with D perhaps TRBD1 or TRBD2 (5 bases each). Trimming took 4 bases from V and 9 from J, leaving 19 bases between them. The CDR3 runs to 15 residues. The germline V gene encodes CDR1 MGHDK and CDR2 SYGVNS. The DNA of the CDR3 is TGTGCCAGCAGTGGACCGGGACGGCCGACCTCTGAGCAGTTCTTC. It is translated as CASSGPGRPTSEQFF.

This clonotype has more than one count but fewer than ten. The chain uses TRBV7-2 and TRBJ1-3; maybe TRBD1 (6 bases). V dropped 5 bases and J dropped 2 bases, with 13 bases sitting between them. The CDR3 contains 15 residues. The germline CDR1 and CDR2 sequences are SGHTA and FQGNSA. CDR3 protein: CASSPPDRTGNTIYF. CDR3 bases: TGTGCCAGCAGCCCACCCGACAGGACTGGAAACACCATATATTTT.

This clonotype occurred a few times. The chain links TRBV11-3 to TRBJ1-1; no clear D gene. CDR1 is SGHNT and CDR2 is YENEEA in the germline V gene. Trimming pared 6 bases from V and 0 bases from J, leaving 11 bases between. The CDR3 length is 14 residues. The chain's CDR3 is CASSRTFMNTEAFF. The CDR3 DNA follows: TGTGCCAGCAGTCGGACGTTTATGAACACTGAAGCTTTCTTT.

The CDR3 bases are TGTGCCAGCAGCTTAGAACTAGCGGGAGCTTTGATCCATACGCAGTATTTT. Translation: CASSLELAGALIHTQYF. The V gene is TRBV11-2, the J gene TRBJ2-3, with TRBD2 identical over 11 bases. This CDR3 has 17 amino acids. The germline CDR1 and CDR2 sequences are SGHAT and FQNNGV. V shed 0 bases and J 7 bases; nucleotides not matched to a gene: 9.

The genes are TRBV19 and TRBJ2-5; TRBD1 matches 8 bases. Germline-derived CDR1 and CDR2 are LNHDA and SQIVND (reference sequence). There are 15 residues in the CDR3. V gave up 2 bases and J gave up 4 bases; unmatched junction bases: 6. The DNA of the CDR3 is TGTGCCAGTAGTATAACGACAGGGGCGAGAGAGACCCAGTACTTC. Its protein is CASSITTGARETQYF.

The rearrangement uses TRBV6-2 or TRBV6-3 and TRBJ2-7, with 10 bases lining up with TRBD2. Germline V gene data show CDR1 as MNHEY and CDR2 as SVGEGT. The CDR3 totals 14 residues. V shed 7 bases and J 5 bases; nucleotides not matched to a gene: 8. The CDR3 here is CASTKGGTSDEQYV. CDR3 nucleotide sequence: TGTGCCAGCACCAAGGGAGGGACTAGCGACGAGCAGTACGTC.

The chain links TRBV20-1 to TRBJ2-5; D remains ambiguous. The V end was cut by 3 bases, the J end by 5 bases, with 13 bases between. Germline V gene data show CDR1 as DFQATT and CDR2 as SNEGSKA (reference sequence). There are 13 residues in the CDR3. CDR3 sequence (DNA): TGCAGTGCTAGTCTCAGCCCCGGGGAGACCCAGTACTTC. This gives the protein CSASLSPGETQYF.

This clonotype has just a few counts. The chain uses TRBV7-9 and TRBJ1-5, with D unclear. Looked up from germline, CDR1 is SEHNR and CDR2 is FQNEAQ (reference sequence). The CDR3 covers 12 residues. The germline V and J ends were trimmed by 0 bases and 5 bases, with 2 bases remaining between them. CDR3 nucleotide sequence: TGTGCCAGCAGCTTAGCGGATCAGCCCCAGCATTTT. Its translation is CASSLADQPQHF.

This chain uses TRBV20-1 with TRBJ2-1, with D tentatively TRBD1 (5 bases). The V end was cut by 4 bases, the J end by 9 bases, with 16 bases between. CDR3 length: 13 amino acids. Germline V lookup: CDR1 DFQATT, CDR2 SNEGSKA (reference sequence). CDR3 sequence reads: CSAKGDRGFEQFF. The CDR3 DNA follows: TGCAGTGCTAAAGGAGATAGGGGCTTTGAGCAGTTCTTC.

This clonotype has only a few counts. The rearrangement joins TRBV28 to TRBJ1-2; weak D call: TRBD1 (6 bases). The germline CDR1 and CDR2 sequences are MDHEN and SYDVKM. The V and J ends lost 2 bases and 4 bases respectively, with 14 bases between them. This CDR3 is 15 amino acids long. The CDR3 is CASSLGGRLSYGYTF. DNA of the CDR3: TGTGCCAGCAGTTTAGGGGGCCGCCTCTCCTATGGCTACACCTTC.

This clonotype turned up a few times. The J gene is TRBJ2-1, the V gene TRBV6-6; no definite D call. With 1 base removed from V and 3 bases from J, the gap between germline ends came to 1 base. CDR1 MNHNY and CDR2 SVGAGI come from the germline V gene (reference sequence). The CDR3 sequence is 12 residues long. DNA for the CDR3: TGTGCCAGCAGTTACTTCTACAATGAGCAGTTCTTC. Translated, it gives CASSYFYNEQFF.

The chain uses TRBV5-5 and TRBJ2-4, with TRBD1 identical over 9 bases. The CDR3 contains 13 residues. V trimming: 4 bases; J trimming: 7 bases; junction bases outside the gene matches: 3. Per germline, CDR1 SGHKS and CDR2 YYEKEE (reference sequence). CDR3 residues: CASSRTGENIQYF. The CDR3 nucleotides read TGTGCCAGCAGCCGGACAGGGGAGAACATTCAGTACTTC.

This clonotype was detected only a few times. In DNA, the CDR3 is TGTGCCAGCAGATTGGACGGCTACGAGCAGTACGTC. The encoded protein is CASRLDGYEQYV. V is TRBV7-2 and J is TRBJ2-7; D call uncertain. The CDR3 runs 12 residues. In germline, CDR1 is SGHTA, CDR2 FQGNSA. The germline V and J ends were trimmed by 6 bases and 3 bases, with 9 bases remaining between them.

V gene TRBV6-5 combines with J gene TRBJ1-1; D possibly corresponds to TRBD1 (6 bases). Germline V gene sequence: CDR1 MNHEY, CDR2 SVGAGI. Between the trimmed V and J ends, which lost 2 bases and 6 bases, there was a span of 16 bases. The CDR3 spans 15 residues. The CDR3 nucleotides read TGTGCCAGCAGTTACGGTGAAGGGGGGAGCGCTGAAGCTTTCTTT. Protein: CASSYGEGGSAEAFF.

This clonotype has only a few counts. The rearrangement links TRBV6-2 or TRBV6-3 to TRBJ2-5; the D is unclear. Germline V gene sequence: CDR1 MNHEY, CDR2 SVGEGT. CDR3 length: 12 amino acids. V lost 2 bases and J lost 5, with 6 bases in between. This chain's CDR3 is CASSYPEETQYF. As DNA, the CDR3 is TGTGCCAGCAGTTACCCCGAGGAGACCCAGTACTTC.

This clonotype was detected only a few times. The V call is TRBV7-2, the J call TRBJ2-7; D gene unclear. Trimming left V 3 bases short and J 4 bases short, with 13 bases between. This CDR3 has 14 amino acids. Germline lookup yields CDR1 SGHTA and CDR2 FQGNSA. This chain's CDR3 is CASSFDIYTYEQYF. In DNA form, the CDR3 reads TGTGCCAGCAGCTTCGACATATACACATACGAGCAGTACTTC. The full variable domain, in which reference TRBV7-2 and TRBJ2-7 provide the parts outside the CDR3, is GAGVSQSPSNKVTEKGKDVELRCDPISGHTALYWYRQSLGQGLEFLIYFQGNSAPDKSGLPSDRFSAERTGGSVSTLTIQRTQQEDSAVYLCASSFDIYTYEQYFGPGTRLTVT.